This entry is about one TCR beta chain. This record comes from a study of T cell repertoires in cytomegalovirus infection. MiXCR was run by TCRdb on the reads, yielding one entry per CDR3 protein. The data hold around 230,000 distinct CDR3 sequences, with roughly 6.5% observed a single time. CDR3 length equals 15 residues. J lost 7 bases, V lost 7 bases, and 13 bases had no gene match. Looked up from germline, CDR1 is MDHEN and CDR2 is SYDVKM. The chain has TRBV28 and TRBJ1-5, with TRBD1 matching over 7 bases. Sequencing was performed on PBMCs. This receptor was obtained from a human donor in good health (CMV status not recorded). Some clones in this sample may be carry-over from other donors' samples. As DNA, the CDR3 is TGTGCCAGCACCCCACCCCAGGGGGGGTGGCAGCCCCAGCATTTT. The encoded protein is CASTPPQGGWQPQHF.